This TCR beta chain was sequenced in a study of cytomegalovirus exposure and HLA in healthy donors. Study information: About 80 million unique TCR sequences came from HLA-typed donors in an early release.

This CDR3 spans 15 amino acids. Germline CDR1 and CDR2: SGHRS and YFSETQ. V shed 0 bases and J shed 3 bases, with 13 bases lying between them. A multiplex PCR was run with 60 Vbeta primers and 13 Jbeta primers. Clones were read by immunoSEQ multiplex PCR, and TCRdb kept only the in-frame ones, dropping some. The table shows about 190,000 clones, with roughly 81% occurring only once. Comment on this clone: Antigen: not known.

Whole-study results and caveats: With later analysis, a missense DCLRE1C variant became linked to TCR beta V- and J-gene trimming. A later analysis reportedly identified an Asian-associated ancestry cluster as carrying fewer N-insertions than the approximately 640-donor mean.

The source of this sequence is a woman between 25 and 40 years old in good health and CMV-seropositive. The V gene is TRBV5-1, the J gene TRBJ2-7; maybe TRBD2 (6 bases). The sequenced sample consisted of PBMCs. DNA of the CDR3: TGCGCCAGCAGCTTGGCCCCGGGGACTGGCTACGAGCAGTACTTC. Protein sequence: CASSLAPGTGYEQYF.